Each of the 4 T cell receptor beta chains below was sequenced from the same sample in a study of blood T cell repertoires in COVID-19. Profiled with immunoSEQ multiplex PCR; TCRdb holds only in-frame clones, not every one. Of tens of thousands of clones listed, around 77% are singletons. Input material: peripheral blood. These TCRs come from a human donor in a cohort sampled during active COVID-19.

This chain uses TRBV27 with TRBJ2-5; 7 nucleotides match TRBD2. The V gene end was trimmed by 3 bases and the J gene end by 5 bases; junction bases not matched to a gene: 9. The germline V gene has CDR1 MNHEY and CDR2 SMNVEV (reference sequence). CDR3 size: 15 residues. The CDR3 reads CASSLSGGQWETQYF. CDR3 coding DNA: TGTGCCAGCAGTTTGTCGGGGGGTCAGTGGGAGACCCAGTACTTC.

This chain's CDR3 is CAWSDSWQQYF. The CDR3 region has the DNA TGTGCCTGGAGCGACTCATGGCAGCAGTACTTC. This chain links TRBV30 with TRBJ2-7; D gene ambiguous. V lost 3 bases and J 8 bases, leaving 11 bases between the germline ends. Germline loops: CDR1 GTSNPN, CDR2 SVGIG (reference sequence). This CDR3 comprises 11 residues.

The chain couples TRBV5-6 to TRBJ1-5, with 7 bases lining up with TRBD1. CDR1 is SGHDT, CDR2 YYEEEE, per germline. J lost 1 base, V lost 4 bases, and 8 bases had no gene match. The CDR3 length is 16 residues. The CDR3 here is CASSALQQGSNQPQHF. CDR3 bases: TGTGCCAGCAGCGCCCTTCAACAGGGGAGCAATCAGCCCCAGCATTTT.

A few counts support this clone. The chain is built from TRBV5-5 and TRBJ1-6; tentative D call: TRBD1 (5 bases). CDR3 length equals 13 residues. The V end lost 1 base, the J end lost 10 bases, and 9 bases lay between the germline ends. Per germline, CDR1 SGHKS and CDR2 YYEKEE (reference sequence). The CDR3 bases are TGTGCCAGCAGCTTGAATTCAGGGTCACCCCTCCACTTT. This encodes CASSLNSGSPLHF. Together with reference TRBV5-5 and TRBJ1-6, the CDR3 gives the full variable domain: DAGVTQSPTHLIKTRGQQVTLRCSPISGHKSVSWYQQVLGQGPQFIFQYYEKEERGRGNFPDRFSARQFPNYSSELNVNALLLGDSALYLCASSLNSGSPLHFGNGTRLTVT.